One TCR beta chain is described in this entry. What it binds is not known. The sample is drawn from a study of T cell repertoires in cytomegalovirus infection. Turning to the study itself: Shared public TCR beta signatures pointed to both CMV infection and a matching HLA type.

The CDR3 is made up of 16 amino acids. Trimming removed 4 bases at V and 4 bases at J, with 19 bases between. CDR1 is LGHDT, CDR2 YNNKEL, per germline (reference sequence). Using its own MiXCR run on the reads, TCRdb lists one record per CDR3 protein. The sample yields about 190,000 distinct CDR3 sequences, about 28% seen once. Study conclusions and caveats: HLA-C-restricted CMV clonotypes gave the most frequent clonotype in two of eight donors. People with CMV and the relevant HLA were identified by cumulative public TCR beta family frequency.

The sequenced sample consisted of PBMCs. V and J are TRBV3-1 and TRBJ1-2; no definite D call. The sequence derives from a human donor in good health (CMV status not recorded). Some clones in this sample may be carry-over from other donors' samples. The CDR3 DNA is TGTGCCAGCAGCCGAAAGAATTCCAAGGGCATCTATGGCTACACCTTC. This encodes CASSRKNSKGIYGYTF.